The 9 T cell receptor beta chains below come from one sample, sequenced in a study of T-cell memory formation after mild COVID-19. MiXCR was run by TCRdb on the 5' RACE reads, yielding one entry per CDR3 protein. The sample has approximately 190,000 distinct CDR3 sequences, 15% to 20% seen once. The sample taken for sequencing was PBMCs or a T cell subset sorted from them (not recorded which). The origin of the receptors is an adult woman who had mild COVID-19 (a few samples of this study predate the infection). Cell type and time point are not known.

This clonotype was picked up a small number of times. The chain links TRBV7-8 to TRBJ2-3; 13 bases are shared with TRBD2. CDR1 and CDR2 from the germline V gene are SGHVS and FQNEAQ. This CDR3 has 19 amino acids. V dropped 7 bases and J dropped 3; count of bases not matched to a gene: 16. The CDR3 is CASTNIGLAGAGGTDTQYF. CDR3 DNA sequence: TGTGCCAGCACAAATATTGGACTAGCGGGAGCGGGGGGGACAGATACGCAGTATTTT.

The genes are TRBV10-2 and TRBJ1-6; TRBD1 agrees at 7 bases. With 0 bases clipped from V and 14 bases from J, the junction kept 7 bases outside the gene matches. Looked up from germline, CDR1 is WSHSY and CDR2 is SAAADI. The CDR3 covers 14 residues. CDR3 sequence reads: CASSESRQGVTLHF. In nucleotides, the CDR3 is TGCGCCAGCAGTGAGTCGAGGCAGGGGGTGACCCTCCACTTT.

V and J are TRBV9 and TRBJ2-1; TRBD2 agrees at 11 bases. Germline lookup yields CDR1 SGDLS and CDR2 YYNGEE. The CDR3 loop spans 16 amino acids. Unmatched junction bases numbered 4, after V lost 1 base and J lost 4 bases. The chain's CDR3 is CASSVSGTSGYNEQFF. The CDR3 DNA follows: TGTGCCAGCAGCGTATCCGGGACTAGCGGTTACAATGAGCAGTTCTTC.

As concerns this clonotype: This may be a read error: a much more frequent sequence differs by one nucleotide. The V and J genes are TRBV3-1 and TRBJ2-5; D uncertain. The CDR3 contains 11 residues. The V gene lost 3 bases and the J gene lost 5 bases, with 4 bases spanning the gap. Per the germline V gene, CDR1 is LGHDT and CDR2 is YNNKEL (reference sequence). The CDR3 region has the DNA TGTGCCAGCAGCCATGGGGAGACCCAGTACTTC. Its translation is CASSHGETQYF.

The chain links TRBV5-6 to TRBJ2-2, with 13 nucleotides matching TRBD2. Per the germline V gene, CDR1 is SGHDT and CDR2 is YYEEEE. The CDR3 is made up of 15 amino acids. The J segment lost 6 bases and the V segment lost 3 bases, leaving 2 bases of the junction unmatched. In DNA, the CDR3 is TGTGCCAGCAGCTCAACTAGCGGGAGGGCCGGGGAGCTGTTTTTT. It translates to CASSSTSGRAGELFF.

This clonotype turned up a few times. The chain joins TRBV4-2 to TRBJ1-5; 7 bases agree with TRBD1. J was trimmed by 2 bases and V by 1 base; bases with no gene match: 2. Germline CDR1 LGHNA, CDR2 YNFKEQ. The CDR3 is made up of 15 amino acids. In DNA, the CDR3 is TGTGCCAGCAGCCAAGTAGGGACAGGCAATCAGCCCCAGCATTTT. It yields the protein CASSQVGTGNQPQHF.

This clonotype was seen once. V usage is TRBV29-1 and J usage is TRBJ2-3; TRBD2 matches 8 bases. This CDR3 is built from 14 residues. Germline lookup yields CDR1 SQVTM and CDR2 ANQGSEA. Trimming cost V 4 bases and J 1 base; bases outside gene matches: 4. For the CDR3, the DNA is TGCAGCGTTGGGGCGGGACTAGGCACAGATACGCAGTATTTT. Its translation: CSVGAGLGTDTQYF.

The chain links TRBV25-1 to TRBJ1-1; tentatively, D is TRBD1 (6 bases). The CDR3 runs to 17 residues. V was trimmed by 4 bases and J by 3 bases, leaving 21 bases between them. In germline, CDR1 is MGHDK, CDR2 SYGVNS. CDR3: CASSAPRGGSGDTEAFF. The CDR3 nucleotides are TGTGCCAGCAGTGCACCGAGGGGGGGTTCTGGGGACACTGAAGCTTTCTTT. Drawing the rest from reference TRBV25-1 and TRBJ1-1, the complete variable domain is EADIYQTPRYLVIGTGKKITLECSQTMGHDKMYWYQQDPGMELHLIHYSYGVNSTEKGDLSSESTVSRIRTEHFPLTLESARPSHTSQYLCASSAPRGGSGDTEAFFGQGTRLTVV.

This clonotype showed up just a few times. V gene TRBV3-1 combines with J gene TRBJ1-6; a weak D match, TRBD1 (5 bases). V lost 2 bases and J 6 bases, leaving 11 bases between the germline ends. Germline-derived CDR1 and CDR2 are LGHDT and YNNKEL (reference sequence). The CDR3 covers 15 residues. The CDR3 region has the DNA TGTGCCAGCAGCCAAACGTCAGGGATTAATTCACCCCTCCACTTT. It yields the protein CASSQTSGINSPLHF. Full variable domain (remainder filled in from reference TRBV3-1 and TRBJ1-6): DTAVSQTPKYLVTQMGNDKSIKCEQNLGHDTMYWYKQDSKKFLKIMFSYNNKELIINETVPNRFSPKSPDKAHLNLHINSLELGDSAVYFCASSQTSGINSPLHFGNGTRLTVT.